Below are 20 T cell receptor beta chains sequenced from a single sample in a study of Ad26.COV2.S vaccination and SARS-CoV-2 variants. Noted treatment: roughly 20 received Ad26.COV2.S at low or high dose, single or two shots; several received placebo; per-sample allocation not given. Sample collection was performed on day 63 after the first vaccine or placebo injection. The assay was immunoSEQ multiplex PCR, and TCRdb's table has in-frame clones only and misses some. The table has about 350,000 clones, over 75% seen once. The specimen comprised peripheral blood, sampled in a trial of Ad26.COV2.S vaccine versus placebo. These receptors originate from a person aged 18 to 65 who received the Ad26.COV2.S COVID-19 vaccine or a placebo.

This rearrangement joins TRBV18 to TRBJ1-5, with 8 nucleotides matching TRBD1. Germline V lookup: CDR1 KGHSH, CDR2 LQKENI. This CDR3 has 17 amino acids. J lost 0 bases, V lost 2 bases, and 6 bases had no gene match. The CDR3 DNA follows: TGTGCCAGCTCACCAAAACAGGGGGATTATAGCAATCAGCCCCAGCATTTT. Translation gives CASSPKQGDYSNQPQHF.

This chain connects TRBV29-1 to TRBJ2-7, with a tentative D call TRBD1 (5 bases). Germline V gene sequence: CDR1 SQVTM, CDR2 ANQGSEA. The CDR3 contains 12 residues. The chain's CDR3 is CSVIQDSYEQYF. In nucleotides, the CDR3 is TGCAGTGTAATACAGGACTCCTACGAGCAGTACTTC.

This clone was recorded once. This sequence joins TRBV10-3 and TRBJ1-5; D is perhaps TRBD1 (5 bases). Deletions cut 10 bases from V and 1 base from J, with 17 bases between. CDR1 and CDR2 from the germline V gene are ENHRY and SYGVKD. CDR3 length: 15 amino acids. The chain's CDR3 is CATPDGAGSNQPQHF. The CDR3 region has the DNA TGTGCCACGCCTGACGGGGCAGGCAGCAATCAGCCCCAGCATTTT.

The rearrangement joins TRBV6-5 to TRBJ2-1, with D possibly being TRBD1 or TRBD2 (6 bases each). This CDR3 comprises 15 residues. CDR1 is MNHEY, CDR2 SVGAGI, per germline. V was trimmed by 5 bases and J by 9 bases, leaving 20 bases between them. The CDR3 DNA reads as TGTGCCAGCAGTCCCCCACGGGGGCTAAGGAGTGAGCAGTTCTTC. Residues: CASSPPRGLRSEQFF.

Written as DNA, the CDR3 is TGTGCCTGGGGAGATATGGGACTAGCGGGCACTAGCACAGATACGCAGTATTTT. It is translated as CAWGDMGLAGTSTDTQYF. The chain is built from TRBV30 and TRBJ2-3; TRBD2 matches 12 bases. Germline V CDR1 and CDR2: GTSNPN, SVGIG (reference sequence). This CDR3 has 18 amino acids. With 5 bases clipped from V and 0 bases from J, the junction kept 12 bases outside the gene matches.

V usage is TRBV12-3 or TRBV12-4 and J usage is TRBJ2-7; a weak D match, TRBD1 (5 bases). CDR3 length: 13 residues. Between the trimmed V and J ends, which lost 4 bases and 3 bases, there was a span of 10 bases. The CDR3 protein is CASSSGWNYEQYF. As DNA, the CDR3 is TGTGCCAGCAGTTCAGGGTGGAACTACGAGCAGTACTTC.

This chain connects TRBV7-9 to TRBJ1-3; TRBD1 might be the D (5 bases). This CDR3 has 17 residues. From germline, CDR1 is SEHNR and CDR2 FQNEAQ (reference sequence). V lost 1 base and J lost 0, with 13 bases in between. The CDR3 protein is CASSLGGWGSSGNTIYF. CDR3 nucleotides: TGTGCCAGCAGCTTAGGGGGTTGGGGCAGCTCTGGAAACACCATATATTTT.

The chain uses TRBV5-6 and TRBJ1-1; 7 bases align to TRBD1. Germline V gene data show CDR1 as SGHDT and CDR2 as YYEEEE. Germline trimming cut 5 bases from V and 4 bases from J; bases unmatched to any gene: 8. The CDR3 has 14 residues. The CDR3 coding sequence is TGTGCCAGCAGGAACAGGGGCGGTAGCACTGAAGCTTTCTTT. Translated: CASRNRGGSTEAFF. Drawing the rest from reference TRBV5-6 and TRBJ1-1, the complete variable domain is DAGVTQSPTHLIKTRGQQVTLRCSPKSGHDTVSWYQQALGQGPQFIFQYYEEEERQRGNFPDRFSGHQFPNYSSELNVNALLLGDSALYLCASRNRGGSTEAFFGQGTRLTVV.

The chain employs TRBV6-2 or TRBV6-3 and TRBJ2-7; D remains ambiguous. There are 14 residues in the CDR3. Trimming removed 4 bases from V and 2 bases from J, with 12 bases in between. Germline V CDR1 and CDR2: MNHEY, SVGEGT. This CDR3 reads CASSWGPDTYEQYF. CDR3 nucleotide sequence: TGTGCCAGCAGTTGGGGTCCCGATACCTACGAGCAGTACTTC.

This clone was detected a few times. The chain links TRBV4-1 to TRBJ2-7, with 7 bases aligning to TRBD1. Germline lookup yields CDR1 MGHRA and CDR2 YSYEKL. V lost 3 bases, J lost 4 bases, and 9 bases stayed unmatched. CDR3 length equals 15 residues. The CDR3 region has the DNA TGCGCCAGCAGCCACGGAAACGCAGGGGGTTACGAGCAGTACTTC. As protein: CASSHGNAGGYEQYF.

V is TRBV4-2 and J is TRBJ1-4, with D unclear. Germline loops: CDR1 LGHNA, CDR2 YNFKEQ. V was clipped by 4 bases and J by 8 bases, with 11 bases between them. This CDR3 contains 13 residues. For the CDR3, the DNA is TGTGCCAGCAGCCGGGAAAGGAACGAAAAACTGTTTTTT. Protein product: CASSRERNEKLFF.

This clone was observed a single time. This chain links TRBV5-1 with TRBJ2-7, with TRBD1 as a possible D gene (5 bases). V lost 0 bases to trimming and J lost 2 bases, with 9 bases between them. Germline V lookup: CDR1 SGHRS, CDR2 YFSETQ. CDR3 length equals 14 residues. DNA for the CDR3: TGCGCCAGCAGCTTGGAGGGGTTCACCTACGAGCAGTACTTC. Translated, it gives CASSLEGFTYEQYF.

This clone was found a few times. CDR3 coding DNA: TGCGCCAGCATGAACAGGGGCAACACCGGGGAGCTGTTTTTT. Translation gives CASMNRGNTGELFF. This rearrangement joins TRBV4-1 to TRBJ2-2; 7 nucleotides agree with TRBD1. Germline assignment: CDR1 MGHRA and CDR2 YSYEKL. The CDR3 has 14 residues. The junction had 4 bases not matched to a gene; V was cut back by 7 bases and J by 2 bases.

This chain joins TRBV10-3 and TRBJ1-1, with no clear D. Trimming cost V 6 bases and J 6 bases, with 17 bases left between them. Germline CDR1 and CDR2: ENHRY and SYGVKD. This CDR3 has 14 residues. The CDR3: CAISSEGFGAEAFF. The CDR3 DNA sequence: TGTGCCATCAGCTCTGAAGGATTTGGGGCTGAAGCTTTCTTT.

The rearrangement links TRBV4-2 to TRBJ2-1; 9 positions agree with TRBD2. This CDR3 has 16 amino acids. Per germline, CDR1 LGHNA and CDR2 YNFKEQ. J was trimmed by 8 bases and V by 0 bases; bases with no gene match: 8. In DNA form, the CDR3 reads TGTGCCAGCAGCCAAGACGCAAGCGGGGGGTTTTATGAGCAGTTCTTC. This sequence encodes CASSQDASGGFYEQFF.

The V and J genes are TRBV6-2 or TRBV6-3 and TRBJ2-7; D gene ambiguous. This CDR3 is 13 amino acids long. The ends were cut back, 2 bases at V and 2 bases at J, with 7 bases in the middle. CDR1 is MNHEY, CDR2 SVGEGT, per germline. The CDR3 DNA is TGTGCCAGCAGTTACACCCCAACCTACGAGCAGTACTTC. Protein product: CASSYTPTYEQYF.

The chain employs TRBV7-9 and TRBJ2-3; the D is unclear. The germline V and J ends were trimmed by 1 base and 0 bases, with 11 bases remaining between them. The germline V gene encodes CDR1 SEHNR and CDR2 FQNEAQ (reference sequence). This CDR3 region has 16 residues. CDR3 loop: CASSLGIYTSTDTQYF. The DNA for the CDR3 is TGTGCCAGCAGCTTAGGTATCTATACTAGCACAGATACGCAGTATTTT.

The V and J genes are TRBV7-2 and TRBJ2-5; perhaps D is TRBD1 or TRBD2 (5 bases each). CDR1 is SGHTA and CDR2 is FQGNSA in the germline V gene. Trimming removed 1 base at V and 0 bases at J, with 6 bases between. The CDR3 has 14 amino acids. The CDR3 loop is CASSLGGNQETQYF. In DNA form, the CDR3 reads TGTGCCAGCAGCTTAGGGGGGAACCAAGAGACCCAGTACTTC.

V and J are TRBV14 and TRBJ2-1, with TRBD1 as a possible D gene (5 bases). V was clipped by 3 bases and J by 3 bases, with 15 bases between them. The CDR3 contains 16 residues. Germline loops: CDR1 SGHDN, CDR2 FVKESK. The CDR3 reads CASSQMAGYRYNEQFF. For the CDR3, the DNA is TGTGCCAGCAGCCAGATGGCAGGGTATCGCTACAATGAGCAGTTCTTC.

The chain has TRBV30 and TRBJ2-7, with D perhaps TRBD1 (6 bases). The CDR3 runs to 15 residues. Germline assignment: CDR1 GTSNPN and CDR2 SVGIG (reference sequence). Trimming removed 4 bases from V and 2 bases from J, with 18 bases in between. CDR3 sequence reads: CAWNRRDIRPYEQYF. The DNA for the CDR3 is TGTGCCTGGAACAGACGGGACATTCGACCCTACGAGCAGTACTTC.